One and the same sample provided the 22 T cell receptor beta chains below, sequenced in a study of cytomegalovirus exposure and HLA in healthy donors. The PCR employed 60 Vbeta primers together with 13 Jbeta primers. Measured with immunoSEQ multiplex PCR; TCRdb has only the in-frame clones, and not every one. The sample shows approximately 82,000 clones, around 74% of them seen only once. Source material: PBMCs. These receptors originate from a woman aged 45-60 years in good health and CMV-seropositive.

The CDR3 sequence: CASSPMGLSYGYTF. The CDR3 region has the DNA TGTGCCAGCAGCCCCATGGGGCTGTCCTATGGCTACACCTTC. V gene TRBV27 combines with J gene TRBJ1-2; D possibly corresponds to TRBD1 (5 bases). Germline V lookup: CDR1 MNHEY, CDR2 SMNVEV (reference sequence). Trimming removed 6 bases from V and 4 bases from J, with 15 bases in between. The CDR3 spans 14 residues.

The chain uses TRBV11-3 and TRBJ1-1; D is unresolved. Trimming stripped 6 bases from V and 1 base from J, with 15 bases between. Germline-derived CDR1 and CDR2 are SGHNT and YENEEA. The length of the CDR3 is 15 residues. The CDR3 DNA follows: TGTGCCAGCAGTCCCAGGCTTAGCGCGAACACTGAAGCTTTCTTT. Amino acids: CASSPRLSANTEAFF.

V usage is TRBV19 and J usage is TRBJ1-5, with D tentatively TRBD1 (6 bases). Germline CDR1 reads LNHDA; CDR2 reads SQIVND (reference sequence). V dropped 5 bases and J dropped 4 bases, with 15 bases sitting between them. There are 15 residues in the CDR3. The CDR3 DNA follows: TGTGCCAGTAGTCCCATGACAGGTTTAAATCAGCCCCAGCATTTT. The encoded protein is CASSPMTGLNQPQHF. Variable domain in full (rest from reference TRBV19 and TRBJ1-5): DGGITQSPKYLFRKEGQNVTLSCEQNLNHDAMYWYRQDPGQGLRLIYYSQIVNDFQKGDIAEGYSVSREKKESFPLTVTSAQKNPTAFYLCASSPMTGLNQPQHFGDGTRLSIL.

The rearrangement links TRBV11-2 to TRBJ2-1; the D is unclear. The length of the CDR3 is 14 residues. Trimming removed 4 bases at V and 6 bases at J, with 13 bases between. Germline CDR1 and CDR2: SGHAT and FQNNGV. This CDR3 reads CASSSTNIPNEQFF. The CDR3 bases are TGTGCCAGCAGCTCCACCAACATACCCAATGAGCAGTTCTTC. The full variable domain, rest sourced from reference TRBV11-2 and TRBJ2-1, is EAGVAQSPRYKIIEKRQSVAFWCNPISGHATLYWYQQILGQGPKLLIQFQNNGVVDDSQLPKDRFSAERLKGVDSTLKIQPAKLEDSAVYLCASSSTNIPNEQFFGPGTRLTVL.

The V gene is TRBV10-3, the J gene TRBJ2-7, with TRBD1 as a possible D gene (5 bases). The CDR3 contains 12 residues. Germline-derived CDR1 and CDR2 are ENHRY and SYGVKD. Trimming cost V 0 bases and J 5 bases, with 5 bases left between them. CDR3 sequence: CAISESGDEQYF. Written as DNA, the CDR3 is TGTGCCATCAGTGAGTCAGGGGACGAGCAGTACTTC.

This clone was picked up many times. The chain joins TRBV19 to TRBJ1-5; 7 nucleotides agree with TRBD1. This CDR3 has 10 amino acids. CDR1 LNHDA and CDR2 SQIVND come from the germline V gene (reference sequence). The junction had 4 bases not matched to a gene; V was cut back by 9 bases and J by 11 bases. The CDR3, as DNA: TGTGCCAGCGTTACAGGGGCCCAGCATTTT. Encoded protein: CASVTGAQHF.

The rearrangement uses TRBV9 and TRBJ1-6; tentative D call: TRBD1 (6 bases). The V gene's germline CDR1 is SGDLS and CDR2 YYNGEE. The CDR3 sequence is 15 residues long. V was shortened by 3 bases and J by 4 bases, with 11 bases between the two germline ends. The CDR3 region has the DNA TGTGCCAGCAGCGCGCCGACAGGTTATAATTCACCCCTCCACTTT. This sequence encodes CASSAPTGYNSPLHF.

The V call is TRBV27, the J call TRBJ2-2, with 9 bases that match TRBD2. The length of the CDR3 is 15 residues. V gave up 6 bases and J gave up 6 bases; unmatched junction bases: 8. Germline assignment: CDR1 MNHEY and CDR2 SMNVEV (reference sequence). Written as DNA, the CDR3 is TGTGCCAGCAGAAAGGGACTAGCTGTCGCCGGGGAGCTGTTTTTT. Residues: CASRKGLAVAGELFF.

The CDR3 protein is CAARQPNTGELFF. In DNA, the CDR3 is TGTGCCGCAAGACAACCGAACACCGGGGAGCTGTTTTTT. The chain couples TRBV6-5 to TRBJ2-2; D gene ambiguous. The CDR3 totals 13 residues. CDR1 MNHEY and CDR2 SVGAGI come from the germline V gene. The V end lost 11 bases, the J end lost 0 bases, and 10 bases lay between the germline ends.

The CDR3 here is CAISTLGGTYEQYF. Here the CDR3 DNA reads TGTGCCATCAGTACCCTTGGAGGGACCTACGAGCAGTACTTC. The chain combines TRBV10-3 with TRBJ2-7; tentatively, D is TRBD2 (6 bases). CDR1 and CDR2 from the germline V gene are ENHRY and SYGVKD. Deletions cut 5 bases from V and 2 bases from J, with 13 bases between. The CDR3 is made up of 14 amino acids.

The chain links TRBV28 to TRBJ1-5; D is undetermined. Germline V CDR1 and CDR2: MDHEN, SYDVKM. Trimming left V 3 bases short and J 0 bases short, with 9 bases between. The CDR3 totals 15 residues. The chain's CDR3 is CASSFERNSNQPQHF. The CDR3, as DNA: TGTGCCAGCAGTTTCGAGAGGAATAGCAATCAGCCCCAGCATTTT.

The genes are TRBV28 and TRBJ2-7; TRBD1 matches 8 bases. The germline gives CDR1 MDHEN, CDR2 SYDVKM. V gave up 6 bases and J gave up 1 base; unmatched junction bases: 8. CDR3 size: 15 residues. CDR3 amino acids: CASSSSGTGSYEQYF. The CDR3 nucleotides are TGTGCCAGCAGCTCGTCCGGGACAGGATCCTACGAGCAGTACTTC.

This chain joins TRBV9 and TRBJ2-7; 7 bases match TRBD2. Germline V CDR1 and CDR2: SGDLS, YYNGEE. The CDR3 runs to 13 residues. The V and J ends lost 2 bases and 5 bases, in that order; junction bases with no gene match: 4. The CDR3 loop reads CASSVGLVHEQYF. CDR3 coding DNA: TGTGCCAGCAGCGTCGGACTAGTCCACGAGCAGTACTTC.

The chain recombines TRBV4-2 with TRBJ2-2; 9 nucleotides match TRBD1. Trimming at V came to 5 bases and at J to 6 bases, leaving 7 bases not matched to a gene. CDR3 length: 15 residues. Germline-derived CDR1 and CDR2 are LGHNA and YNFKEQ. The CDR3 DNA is TGTGCCAGCAGCACCTCCGGGACAGGGCCCGGGGAGCTGTTTTTT. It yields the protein CASSTSGTGPGELFF.

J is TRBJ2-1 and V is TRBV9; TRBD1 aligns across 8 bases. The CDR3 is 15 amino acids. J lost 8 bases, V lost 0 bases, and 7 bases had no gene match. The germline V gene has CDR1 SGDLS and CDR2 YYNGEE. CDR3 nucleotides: TGTGCCAGCAGCGTAGATGGGGACAGGTCAGATGAGCAGTTCTTC. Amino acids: CASSVDGDRSDEQFF.

The CDR3 nucleotides are TGTGCCAGCAGCATTACTAGCGAGAGCACAGATACGCAGTATTTT. It is translated as CASSITSESTDTQYF. This chain joins TRBV5-6 and TRBJ2-3, with 7 bases aligning to TRBD2. The CDR3 spans 15 residues. V was clipped by 4 bases and J by 0 bases; unmatched bases: 5. CDR1 SGHDT and CDR2 YYEEEE come from the germline V gene.

This CDR3 reads CASNTGTGSYEQYF. The CDR3 region has the DNA TGCGCCAGCAACACCGGGACAGGCTCCTACGAGCAGTACTTC. J is TRBJ2-7 and V is TRBV5-1; 8 bases line up with TRBD1. The CDR3 sequence is 14 residues long. V was pared by 6 bases and J by 0 bases, with 5 bases of the junction left unmatched. The germline V gene has CDR1 SGHRS and CDR2 YFSETQ.

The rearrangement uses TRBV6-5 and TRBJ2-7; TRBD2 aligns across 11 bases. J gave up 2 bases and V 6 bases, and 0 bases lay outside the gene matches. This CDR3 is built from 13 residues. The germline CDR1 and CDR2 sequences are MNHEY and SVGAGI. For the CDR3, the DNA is TGTGCCAGCAGGACTAGCGGGACCTACGAGCAGTACTTC. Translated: CASRTSGTYEQYF.

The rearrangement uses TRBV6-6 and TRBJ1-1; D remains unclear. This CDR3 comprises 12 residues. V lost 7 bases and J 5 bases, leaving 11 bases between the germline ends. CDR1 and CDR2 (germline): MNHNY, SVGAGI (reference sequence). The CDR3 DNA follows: TGTGCCAGCAAGTACGGGAATACTGAAGCTTTCTTT. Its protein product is CASKYGNTEAFF.

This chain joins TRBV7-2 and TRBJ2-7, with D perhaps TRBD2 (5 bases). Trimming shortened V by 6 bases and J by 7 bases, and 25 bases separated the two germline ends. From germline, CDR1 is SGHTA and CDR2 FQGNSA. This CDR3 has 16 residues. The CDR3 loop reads CASRRTSTGNPFEQYF. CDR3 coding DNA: TGTGCCAGCAGAAGAACGTCCACCGGGAACCCCTTTGAGCAGTACTTC.

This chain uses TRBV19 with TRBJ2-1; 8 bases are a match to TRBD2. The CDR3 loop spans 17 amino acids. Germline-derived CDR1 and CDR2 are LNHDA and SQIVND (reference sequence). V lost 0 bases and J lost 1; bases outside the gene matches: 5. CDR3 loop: CASSIELAGKSYNEQFF. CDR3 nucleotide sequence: TGTGCCAGTAGTATAGAGTTAGCGGGAAAATCCTACAATGAGCAGTTCTTC.

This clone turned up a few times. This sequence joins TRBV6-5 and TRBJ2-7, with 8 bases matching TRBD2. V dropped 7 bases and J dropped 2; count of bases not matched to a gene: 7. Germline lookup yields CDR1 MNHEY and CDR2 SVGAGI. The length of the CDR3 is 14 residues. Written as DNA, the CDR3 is TGTGCCAGCACTGGGCTAGCGGGCGCCTACGAGCAGTACTTC. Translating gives CASTGLAGAYEQYF.